A single sample is the source of the 12 T cell receptor beta chains below, sequenced in a study of monozygotic twins with cystic fibrosis. Profiled with immunoSEQ multiplex PCR; TCRdb holds only in-frame clones, not every one. The sample holds approximately 32,000 clones, roughly 96% seen once. Sequencing was done on a sample of blood. These TCRs come from a girl aged 2 to 10 with cystic fibrosis.

The chain recombines TRBV6-6 with TRBJ2-7; weak D call: TRBD2 (6 bases). With 4 bases removed from V and 0 bases from J, the gap between germline ends came to 10 bases. The CDR3 runs 14 residues. CDR1 is MNHNY and CDR2 is SVGAGI in the germline V gene (reference sequence). Here the CDR3 reads CASSSRESSYEQYF. In DNA form, the CDR3 reads TGTGCCAGCAGTTCCCGGGAGAGCTCCTACGAGCAGTACTTC.

J is TRBJ2-4 and V is TRBV5-4, with 9 bases identical to TRBD1. This CDR3 comprises 16 residues. Losses at the gene ends were 3 bases for V and 4 bases for J; bases not matched to a gene: 8. Per the germline V gene, CDR1 is SGHNT and CDR2 is YYREEE (reference sequence). The CDR3 sequence is CASSSARTGDKNIQYF. CDR3 nucleotides: TGTGCCAGCAGCTCGGCTCGGACAGGGGATAAAAACATTCAGTACTTC.

The V gene is TRBV7-8, the J gene TRBJ1-1; D unclear. The CDR3 length is 15 residues. V dropped 2 bases and J dropped 0 bases, with 10 bases sitting between them. The germline V gene has CDR1 SGHVS and CDR2 FQNEAQ. CDR3 sequence: CASSLLYTLNTEAFF. The CDR3 coding sequence is TGTGCCAGCAGCTTACTTTACACTTTGAACACTGAAGCTTTCTTT. The full variable domain, rest sourced from reference TRBV7-8 and TRBJ1-1, is GAGVSQSPRYKVAKRGQDVALRCDPISGHVSLFWYQQALGQGPEFLTYFQNEAQLDKSGLPSDRFFAERPEGSVSTLKIQRTQQEDSAVYLCASSLLYTLNTEAFFGQGTRLTVV.

This rearrangement joins TRBV27 to TRBJ2-1; D gene uncertain. CDR3 length: 15 residues. The germline V and J ends were trimmed by 0 bases and 0 bases, with 6 bases remaining between them. Germline values: CDR1 MNHEY, CDR2 SMNVEV (reference sequence). CDR3 in amino acids: CASSLSQSSYNEQFF. The CDR3 bases are TGTGCCAGCAGTTTATCGCAAAGCTCCTACAATGAGCAGTTCTTC.

This chain links TRBV7-8 with TRBJ1-1; 8 bases fit TRBD1. The trim removed 5 bases at V and 5 bases at J, leaving 13 bases unmatched. The CDR3 totals 16 residues. The germline V gene encodes CDR1 SGHVS and CDR2 FQNEAQ. The CDR3 loop is CASSPLDREGRTEAFF. Written as DNA, the CDR3 is TGTGCCAGCAGCCCACTGGACAGGGAGGGTAGGACTGAAGCTTTCTTT.

The chain couples TRBV11-3 to TRBJ2-1; D may be TRBD2 (5 bases). The germline V gene has CDR1 SGHNT and CDR2 YENEEA. V was cut by 5 bases and J by 6 bases, with 17 bases left in between. The CDR3 contains 15 residues. The CDR3 coding sequence is TGTGCCAGCAGCCCGAGGAAGGGAGAGTTCAATGAGCAGTTCTTC. Translating it yields CASSPRKGEFNEQFF.

The chain recombines TRBV25-1 with TRBJ2-1; no clear D. Germline lookup yields CDR1 MGHDK and CDR2 SYGVNS. Trimming removed 6 bases at V and 8 bases at J, with 8 bases between. This CDR3 has 11 residues. CDR3 sequence (DNA): TGTGCCAGCAGCAGCTTGCATGAGCAGTTCTTC. It specifies CASSSLHEQFF.

The rearrangement joins TRBV6-5 to TRBJ1-1; no definite D call. This CDR3 is 14 amino acids long. Trimming removed 2 bases from V and 0 bases from J, with 7 bases in between. Germline CDR1 and CDR2: MNHEY and SVGAGI. The CDR3 sequence: CASSYGSMNTEAFF. The DNA of the CDR3 is TGTGCCAGCAGTTACGGCAGCATGAACACTGAAGCTTTCTTT.

The chain is built from TRBV25-1 and TRBJ1-2; D call uncertain. The V gene lost 3 bases and the J gene lost 2 bases, with 1 base spanning the gap. The germline V gene encodes CDR1 MGHDK and CDR2 SYGVNS. This CDR3 region has 11 residues. CDR3 nucleotide sequence: TGTGCCAGCAGTGACAACTATGGCTACACCTTC. Translated, it gives CASSDNYGYTF.

The rearrangement uses TRBV10-2 and TRBJ1-4; TRBD1 matches 8 bases. V gave up 0 bases and J gave up 8 bases; unmatched junction bases: 8. The CDR3 loop spans 16 amino acids. Per the germline V gene, CDR1 is WSHSY and CDR2 is SAAADI. The CDR3 DNA reads TGCGCCAGCAGTGAGTCACAGGGGGTGATTAGGGAAAAACTGTTTTTT. Its protein is CASSESQGVIREKLFF.

V gene TRBV18 combines with J gene TRBJ2-7; D possibly corresponds to TRBD2 (6 bases). The CDR3 loop spans 14 amino acids. V was cut by 2 bases and J by 5 bases, with 13 bases left in between. The V gene's germline CDR1 is KGHSH and CDR2 LQKENI. CDR3 nucleotide sequence: TGTGCCAGCTCACCATATAGCGGTAGTAACGAGCAGTACTTC. It is translated as CASSPYSGSNEQYF. The variable domain in full, completed from reference TRBV18 and TRBJ2-7, reads NAGVMQNPRHLVRRRGQEARLRCSPMKGHSHVYWYRQLPEEGLKFMVYLQKENIIDESGMPKERFSAEFPKEGPSILRIQQVVRGDSAAYFCASSPYSGSNEQYFGPGTRLTVT.

This clone turned up a few times. This rearrangement joins TRBV9 to TRBJ2-1; 7 bases match TRBD2. The CDR3 runs to 17 residues. V was clipped by 2 bases and J by 0 bases; unmatched bases: 8. The germline V gene has CDR1 SGDLS and CDR2 YYNGEE. CDR3 protein: CASSVATGGSSYNEQFF. Here the CDR3 DNA reads TGTGCCAGCAGCGTTGCTACCGGGGGGAGCTCCTACAATGAGCAGTTCTTC.